The 8 T cell receptor beta chains below all came from one sample that was sequenced in a study of a mutant IDH1 vaccine in newly diagnosed glioma. Stated time point: week 47, end of study. Each dose delivered 300 ug of mutant IDH1 20-mer peptide subcutaneously with imiquimod. Clones were sequenced by immunoSEQ multiplex PCR, and TCRdb holds only the in-frame ones, with some missing. The sample has 75,000 to 95,000 clones; under 90% are singletons. The antigens of these receptors remain unknown. The sample here was PBMCs, taken from a glioma patient whose treatment included an IDH1 peptide vaccine. These receptors were obtained from a woman aged 45-65 years with glioma.

The chain links TRBV11-1 to TRBJ1-1; D ambiguous. Per the germline V gene, CDR1 is SGHAT and CDR2 is FQDESV (reference sequence). V lost 5 bases to trimming and J lost 3 bases, with 10 bases between them. CDR3 size: 13 residues. The DNA of the CDR3 is TGTGCCAGCAGCACCCGACGGGACACTGAAGCTTTCTTT. This gives the protein CASSTRRDTEAFF.

This rearrangement joins TRBV5-4 to TRBJ2-1; possibly TRBD1 for D (6 bases). Germline CDR1 and CDR2: SGHNT and YYREEE (reference sequence). V was cut by 4 bases and J by 3 bases, with 8 bases left in between. The CDR3 loop spans 13 amino acids. CDR3 sequence: CASSPDSYNEQFF. The CDR3 DNA sequence: TGTGCCAGCAGCCCGGACAGCTACAATGAGCAGTTCTTC.

This chain links TRBV28 with TRBJ2-7; either TRBD1 or TRBD2 may supply D (5 bases each). The CDR3 length is 14 residues. The V and J ends lost 7 bases and 5 bases respectively, with 18 bases between them. From germline, CDR1 is MDHEN and CDR2 SYDVKM. The CDR3 spells CASTHSTGGHEQYF. The CDR3 region has the DNA TGTGCCAGCACTCATTCCACAGGAGGACACGAGCAGTACTTC.

J is TRBJ1-1 and V is TRBV7-9; no reliable D call. CDR3 size: 15 residues. V lost 8 bases to trimming and J lost 5 bases, with 21 bases between them. Germline lookup yields CDR1 SEHNR and CDR2 FQNEAQ (reference sequence). CDR3 protein: CASEKAWMAGTEAFF. DNA for the CDR3: TGTGCCAGCGAGAAGGCGTGGATGGCGGGAACTGAAGCTTTCTTT.

Here the CDR3 DNA reads TGCAGCGTCCCTAGGACAGGGGGCGAGGGTGGCTACACCTTC. It specifies CSVPRTGGEGGYTF. The chain joins TRBV29-1 to TRBJ1-2, with TRBD1 matching 11 bases. Germline lookup yields CDR1 SQVTM and CDR2 ANQGSEA. This CDR3 contains 14 residues. V lost 6 bases to trimming and J lost 7 bases; unmatched junction nucleotides: 10.

The V call is TRBV21-1, the J call TRBJ2-7; the D segment call TRBD1 is taken from the table without a DNA check. TRBV21-1 constitutes a pseudogene. The CDR3 sequence is 14 residues long. The CDR3 DNA sequence: TGTGCCAGCAGTATCGTGCTGGGGCCCTACGAGCAGTACTTC. Amino acids: CASSIVLGPYEQYF.

The chain recombines TRBV9 with TRBJ2-1, with D possibly TRBD2 on 6 matching bases. The CDR3 is 16 residues long. The germline gives CDR1 SGDLS, CDR2 YYNGEE. Trimming shortened V by 0 bases and J by 7 bases, and 17 bases separated the two germline ends. The CDR3 protein is CASSVDGTLVVNEQFF. The DNA for the CDR3 is TGTGCCAGCAGCGTAGACGGGACTCTCGTGGTGAATGAGCAGTTCTTC. The full variable domain, with the rest looked up from reference TRBV9 and TRBJ2-1, is DSGVTQTPKHLITATGQRVTLRCSPRSGDLSVYWYQQSLDQGLQFLIQYYNGEERAKGNILERFSAQQFPDLHSELNLSSLELGDSALYFCASSVDGTLVVNEQFFGPGTRLTVL.

This clone showed up just once. The chain recombines TRBV27 with TRBJ2-2, with 7 bases that match TRBD2. Germline V lookup: CDR1 MNHEY, CDR2 SMNVEV (reference sequence). J lost 5 bases, V lost 4 bases, and 16 bases had no gene match. This CDR3 comprises 18 residues. The CDR3 nucleotides are TGTGCCAGCAGTTCAGGGAGTGGGGCGGGAGCACGAACCGGGGAGCTGTTTTTT. It is translated as CASSSGSGAGARTGELFF.